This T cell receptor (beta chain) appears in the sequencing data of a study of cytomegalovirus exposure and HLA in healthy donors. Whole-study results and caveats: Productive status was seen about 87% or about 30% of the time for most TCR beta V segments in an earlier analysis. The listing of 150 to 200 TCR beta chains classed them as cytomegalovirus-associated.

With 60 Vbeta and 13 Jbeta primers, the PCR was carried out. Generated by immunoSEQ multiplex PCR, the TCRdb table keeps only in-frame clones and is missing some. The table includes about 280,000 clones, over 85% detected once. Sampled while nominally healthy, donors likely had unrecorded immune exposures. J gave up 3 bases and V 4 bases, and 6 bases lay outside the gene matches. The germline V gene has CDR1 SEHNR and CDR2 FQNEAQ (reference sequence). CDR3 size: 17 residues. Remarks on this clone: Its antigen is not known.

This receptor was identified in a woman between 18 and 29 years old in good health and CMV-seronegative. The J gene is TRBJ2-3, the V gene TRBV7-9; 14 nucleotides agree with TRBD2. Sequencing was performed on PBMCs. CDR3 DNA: TGTGCCAGCAGCTCCGGGACTAGCGGGGGTTGGACAGATACGCAGTATTTT. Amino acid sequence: CASSSGTSGGWTDTQYF.